These T cell receptor beta chains were read from a single sample in a study of post-analysis software for immune sequencing data. TCRdb ran MiXCR on the PCR reads and lists one entry per CDR3 protein. Among about 560,000 distinct CDR3 sequences listed, around 47% were seen once. Sequencing was performed on blood. All receptors derive from a girl aged 5-17 years with multiple sclerosis. CDR3s include the opening cysteine and the closing phenylalanine or tryptophan. The D gene is left open where the match is weak. Expanded clones get a size class; other rows say once, few or many, or leave the size out.

cdr3_nt cdr3_aa d_call j_call clone_size v_call
TGTGCCAGCAGCCGAGGAAAGGCTTTCTTT CASSRGKAFF . TRBJ1-1 . TRBV7-9
TGTGCCAGCAGAAACGACGGAGAAACTCCCCTCCACTTT CASRNDGETPLHF . TRBJ1-6 . TRBV2
TGTGCCAGCAGTTTCTCCATGGGCTATGGCTACACCTTC CASSFSMGYGYTF . TRBJ1-2 . TRBV27
TGTGCCATCAGAGGGGCGGGCGTAGAATACGAGCAGTACTTC CAIRGAGVEYEQYF . TRBJ2-7 few TRBV10-3
TGTGCCAGCAGTTTGTCCGGGACAGGGTTTGAGACCCAGTACTTC CASSLSGTGFETQYF TRBD1 TRBJ2-5 few TRBV12-3/TRBV12-4
TGCGCCAGCAGCCAAGGGTTGGAGTCCGACAATTCACCCCTCCACTTT CASSQGLESDNSPLHF . TRBJ1-6 . TRBV4-1
TGTGCCAGCAGCCAGCCCTCGGATGCCCCCGCCGGGGAGCTGTTTTTT CASSQPSDAPAGELFF . TRBJ2-2 . TRBV4-2
TGTGCCAGCAGTGAAAGGCAGGGGTCCTACGAGCAGTACTTC CASSERQGSYEQYF . TRBJ2-7 once TRBV6-1
TGTGCCAGCACATTGGCAGACTCTGGGGCCAACGTCCTGACTTTC CASTLADSGANVLTF . TRBJ2-6 many TRBV6-2/TRBV6-3
TGTGCCAGCACCAGGGCGGGGGGGGAAGAGACCCAGTACTTC CASTRAGGEETQYF TRBD2 TRBJ2-5 few TRBV12-3/TRBV12-4
TGCGCCAGCAGCTTGTCCGGGGTAGCCAAAAACATTCAGTACTTC CASSLSGVAKNIQYF . TRBJ2-4 . TRBV5-1
TGCGCCAGCAGCTTGGCCCCAACTTCCTTAGCCTACGAGCAGTACTTC CASSLAPTSLAYEQYF . TRBJ2-7 . TRBV5-1
TGTGCCAGCAGTCCGGGACAGGGCAAAGGTGGGGCCAACGTCCTGACTTTC CASSPGQGKGGANVLTF TRBD1 TRBJ2-6 . TRBV12-3/TRBV12-4
TGCAGCGTTAAACAGCAGGACACTGAAGCTTTCTTT CSVKQQDTEAFF . TRBJ1-1 . TRBV29-1
TGTGCCAGCAGCTCTCGGACTAGCCGGGGGGATGAGCAGTACTTC CASSSRTSRGDEQYF TRBD2 TRBJ2-7 . TRBV7-3
TGCGCCAGCAGCGCGCCAGGCGAGCAGTACTTC CASSAPGEQYF . TRBJ2-7 . TRBV5-1
TGTGCCAGCAGCGGCGGGGCGGGACAACCAACCACAGAGACCCAGTACTTC CASSGGAGQPTTETQYF . TRBJ2-5 . TRBV25-1
TGCAGTGCTAGAGATTATGCGGACAGGGGCCTCTTCGGAGTGGATGGCTACACCTTC CSARDYADRGLFGVDGYTF TRBD1 TRBJ1-2 . TRBV20-1
TGCAGTGCTCAAGACAGCCAGGCTCCTAGCGAGCAGTACTTC CSAQDSQAPSEQYF . TRBJ2-7 once TRBV20-1
TGTGCCAGCAGCTTAGGAGGGACAGCACCAACTGAAGCTTTCTTT CASSLGGTAPTEAFF TRBD1 TRBJ1-1 . TRBV11-3
TGCGCCAGCAGCCAAGATGGAAGTGTCGAGCAGTACTTC CASSQDGSVEQYF . TRBJ2-7 . TRBV4-1
TGCGCCAGCAGCCACCCCACAGATACGCAGTATTTT CASSHPTDTQYF . TRBJ2-3 . TRBV4-1
TGTGCCACCAGTGATACCCTAGCGGGGGGCACAGATACGCAGTATTTT CATSDTLAGGTDTQYF TRBD2 TRBJ2-3 once TRBV24-1
TGTGCCAGCACCGAAAGGGGGTACCAAGAGACCCAGTACTTC CASTERGYQETQYF . TRBJ2-5 few TRBV25-1
TGTGCCAGCAGTTACCCGGCGAGCACTGAAGCTTTCTTT CASSYPASTEAFF . TRBJ1-1 . TRBV12-3/TRBV12-4
TGTGCCAGCAGTTACTCCGATCAGCCATCCTATGGCTACACCTTC CASSYSDQPSYGYTF . TRBJ1-2 few TRBV6-6
TGTGCCATCAGTTTTAATTTAAGGACAGGAACCTACGAGCAGTACTTC CAISFNLRTGTYEQYF TRBD1 TRBJ2-7 few TRBV10-3
TGCAGTGCTGGAGTCTCACGGGGGGGCACAGATACGCAGTATTTT CSAGVSRGGTDTQYF TRBD2 TRBJ2-3 . TRBV20-1
TGCGCCAGCAGCTTGGCTCTGACAGGAGCGAACGAGCAGTACTTC CASSLALTGANEQYF . TRBJ2-7 . TRBV5-1
TGCAGTGCCGGCGGGGGGCAGAGCAACTGGAACATTCAGTACTTC CSAGGGQSNWNIQYF TRBD2 TRBJ2-4 . TRBV20-1
TGTGCCAGCAGTTTAGTCCTAGGGCAGCAGTTCTTC CASSLVLGQQFF . TRBJ2-1 . TRBV12-3/TRBV12-4
TGCGCCACCTCAGGGCAGGGGTACAGTGAGCAGTTCTTC CATSGQGYSEQFF . TRBJ2-1 . TRBV5-1
TGCAGCGTTGAGGCTCCCGAGCCGCGCGGGGTATGGGAGCAGTACTTC CSVEAPEPRGVWEQYF . TRBJ2-5 . TRBV29-1
TGTGCCAGCAGCTGGCGACCGGGTAGCTCCTACAATGAGCAGTTCTTC CASSWRPGSSYNEQFF . TRBJ2-1 . TRBV5-5
TGTGCCAGCAGCCAGGGACTAGCGGGAGTTTCCTCCTCCTACGAGCAGTACTTC CASSQGLAGVSSSYEQYF TRBD2 TRBJ2-7 . TRBV7-2
TGCAGCGCCTCCCGGACGATGGGCTACGAGCAGTACTTC CSASRTMGYEQYF . TRBJ2-7 . TRBV29-1
TGCGCCAGCAGCTTGCAGGACCAAGAGACCCAGTACTTC CASSLQDQETQYF . TRBJ2-5 few TRBV5-1
TGTGCCAGCAGTACAAGTCGGGGGGGCTCGACAGATACGCAGTATTTT CASSTSRGGSTDTQYF TRBD2 TRBJ2-3 . TRBV2
TGTGCCATCAGTCTTTCCCCAGATACGCAGTATTTT CAISLSPDTQYF . TRBJ2-3 few TRBV10-3